This TCR beta chain was sequenced for a study of control samples from healthy donors and cancer patients. Libraries were prepared by immunoSEQ multiplex PCR; TCRdb keeps only in-frame clonotypes and omits some of them. The repertoire includes over 200,000 clones, 82% of them detected once, and roughly 13% sits in the top ten. Germline V gene lookup returns CDR1 KGHDR and CDR2 SFDVKD. The CDR3 has 13 residues. Trimming at V came to 5 bases and at J to 7 bases, leaving 2 bases not matched to a gene. This TCR was sampled from a woman aged 60-75 years with lung cancer. The material sequenced was PBMCs. The rearrangement uses TRBV24-1 and TRBJ2-1; TRBD1 agrees at 9 bases. For the CDR3, the DNA is TGTGCCACCAGTGTACAGGGGGCAAATGAGCAGTTCTTC. Amino acids: CATSVQGANEQFF.